These 26 T cell receptor beta chains came from one sample sequenced in a study of cytomegalovirus exposure and HLA in healthy donors. Use of 60 Vbeta and 13 Jbeta primers characterized the PCR. Sequencing was performed with immunoSEQ multiplex PCR; in TCRdb, only in-frame clones are kept and a portion is missing. The table shows 140,000 to 150,000 clones, with approximately 78% occurring only once. The sample taken for sequencing was PBMCs. These receptors all come from a man in his forties in good health and CMV-seropositive.

As to this clone: Other DNA sequences from this sample encode an identical CDR3 as well. The gene calls are TRBV5-4 and TRBJ2-5; 7 bases are shared with TRBD2. Germline V gene data show CDR1 as SGHNT and CDR2 as YYREEE (reference sequence). This CDR3 comprises 16 residues. J lost 4 bases, V lost 4 bases, and 13 bases had no gene match. CDR3 in amino acids: CASSPTGREVGETQYF. The CDR3 DNA reads TGTGCCAGCAGCCCCACGGGTCGGGAGGTGGGAGAGACCCAGTACTTC.

The rearrangement joins TRBV6-1 to TRBJ1-5, with D perhaps matching TRBD1 (6 bases). The germline CDR1 and CDR2 sequences are MNHNS and SASEGT. V dropped 1 base and J dropped 6 bases, with 13 bases sitting between them. The CDR3 contains 15 residues. CDR3 loop: CASSEGAGASQPQHF. CDR3 DNA sequence: TGTGCCAGCAGTGAAGGGGCGGGGGCTAGTCAGCCCCAGCATTTT.

This clone was counted a few times. This chain joins TRBV6-1 and TRBJ2-2, with 8 bases identical to TRBD2. V shed 5 bases, J shed 7 bases, and the junction held 6 bases outside the gene matches. CDR3 length equals 14 residues. Germline CDR1 is MNHNS and CDR2 is SASEGT. The CDR3 DNA is TGTGCCAGCAGTCCGGGACTAGATCACGGGGAGCTGTTTTTT. Protein product: CASSPGLDHGELFF.

V is TRBV10-3 and J is TRBJ2-3; the match to TRBD2 covers 7 bases. CDR1 is ENHRY, CDR2 SYGVKD, per germline. Trimming removed 7 bases from V and 0 bases from J; junction bases left unmatched: 4. This CDR3 spans 14 amino acids. DNA for the CDR3: TGTGCCATCACAAGCGGGAAGAGCACAGATACGCAGTATTTT. Its protein product is CAITSGKSTDTQYF.

V and J are TRBV19 and TRBJ2-5; 7 nucleotides match TRBD1. The V gene end was trimmed by 10 bases and the J gene end by 13 bases; junction bases not matched to a gene: 9. Germline CDR1 and CDR2: LNHDA and SQIVND (reference sequence). This CDR3 contains 10 residues. The CDR3 bases are TGTGCCACCCCAGGGGGACGCTGGTACTTC. It translates to CATPGGRWYF.

The rearrangement joins TRBV7-2 to TRBJ2-5; 8 bases agree with TRBD2. The CDR3 has 15 residues. Per germline, CDR1 SGHTA and CDR2 FQGNSA. With V trimmed by 1 base and J by 7 bases, 8 bases remained unmatched. CDR3 sequence: CASSLGAGGEGTQYF. The CDR3 nucleotides read TGTGCCAGCAGCTTAGGGGCGGGAGGTGAAGGGACCCAGTACTTC.

The gene calls are TRBV7-6 and TRBJ1-1; D is undetermined. This CDR3 spans 18 amino acids. V lost 0 bases to trimming and J lost 1 base, with 18 bases between them. CDR1 and CDR2 from the germline V gene are SGHVS and FNYEAQ. CDR3 DNA sequence: TGTGCCAGCAGCTTAGCGCCTCGATACTTCTATCCGAACACTGAAGCTTTCTTT. Its protein product is CASSLAPRYFYPNTEAFF.

The V and J genes are TRBV5-4 and TRBJ1-2; D possibly corresponds to TRBD1 (5 bases). From germline, CDR1 is SGHNT and CDR2 YYREEE (reference sequence). This CDR3 has 13 residues. The germline V and J ends were trimmed by 5 bases and 4 bases, with 12 bases remaining between them. CDR3 bases: TGTGCCAGCAGTCTTGGCGGGGGCTATGGCTACACCTTC. Translated: CASSLGGGYGYTF.

In the case of this clone: A read error may account for a junction end that differs from germline. The rearrangement joins TRBV7-9 to TRBJ1-4, with 8 bases matching TRBD1. The CDR3 extends over 17 amino acids. Germline V gives CDR1 SEHNR, CDR2 FQNEAQ (reference sequence). CDR3 region: CSSSLDPGQVRNEKLFF. CDR3 nucleotide sequence: TGTTCCAGCAGCTTAGATCCGGGACAGGTTCGAAATGAAAAACTGTTTTTT.

The chain carries TRBV11-1 and TRBJ2-7; 7 positions match TRBD2. The germline V gene has CDR1 SGHAT and CDR2 FQDESV (reference sequence). V dropped 6 bases and J dropped 0; count of bases not matched to a gene: 8. The CDR3 runs to 15 residues. DNA for the CDR3: TGTGCCAGCAGGCCACGGGGCGGGAGCTCCTACGAGCAGTACTTC. This codes for CASRPRGGSSYEQYF.

The chain has TRBV6-5 and TRBJ2-7, with 7 nucleotides matching TRBD1. CDR1 is MNHEY, CDR2 SVGAGI, per germline. This CDR3 has 16 amino acids. Trimming cost V 0 bases and J 3 bases; bases outside gene matches: 8. The CDR3 sequence is CASSYSGSGQHYEQYF. The CDR3 coding sequence is TGTGCCAGCAGTTACTCCGGGTCGGGACAGCACTACGAGCAGTACTTC.

This chain links TRBV25-1 with TRBJ1-6, with 7 nucleotides matching TRBD1. CDR3 length: 16 amino acids. CDR1 is MGHDK and CDR2 is SYGVNS in the germline V gene. With V trimmed by 4 bases and J by 7 bases, 10 bases remained unmatched. The chain's CDR3 is CASSADSTGLNSPLHF. CDR3 bases: TGTGCCAGCAGTGCGGATTCGACAGGGTTGAATTCACCCCTCCACTTT.

The V gene is TRBV2, the J gene TRBJ2-4, with a weak D call TRBD2 (6 bases). Germline lookup yields CDR1 SNHLY and CDR2 FYNNEI. This CDR3 spans 16 amino acids. V lost 1 base and J 8 bases, leaving 18 bases between the germline ends. CDR3 residues: CASSEGGVGRRDIQYF. CDR3 coding DNA: TGTGCCAGCAGTGAAGGAGGGGTAGGGAGGCGGGACATTCAGTACTTC.

The chain carries TRBV6-5 and TRBJ1-2; 9 nucleotides align to TRBD1. V was clipped by 7 bases and J by 7 bases; unmatched bases: 10. Germline assignment: CDR1 MNHEY and CDR2 SVGAGI. The CDR3 is 14 residues long. The CDR3 coding sequence is TGTGCCAGCATCCAGTCGGGACAGGGACGTGGCTACACCTTC. Amino acids: CASIQSGQGRGYTF.

Remarks on this clone: At one end the junction does not follow the germline gene, possibly because of a read error. The chain links TRBV7-9 to TRBJ2-1; 8 nucleotides agree with TRBD2. The CDR3 covers 16 residues. From germline, CDR1 is SEHNR and CDR2 FQNEAQ (reference sequence). The CDR3 region has the DNA TGTTCCAGCAGCTTTAGTAGCGGGGTCTCCTACAATGAGCAGTTCTTC. Translation gives CSSSFSSGVSYNEQFF.

This clone was seen more than once but under ten times. The chain combines TRBV19 with TRBJ2-2; D is uncertain. Trimming took off 3 bases at V and 8 bases at J, with 10 bases between the two ends. Germline-derived CDR1 and CDR2 are LNHDA and SQIVND (reference sequence). CDR3 size: 13 residues. The CDR3 protein is CASSITLWGELFF. Here the CDR3 DNA reads TGTGCCAGTAGTATCACTCTCTGGGGGGAGCTGTTTTTT.

The chain joins TRBV6-1 to TRBJ2-6; a possible D gene is TRBD2 (5 bases). Germline-derived CDR1 and CDR2 are MNHNS and SASEGT. V lost 6 bases and J 0 bases, leaving 9 bases between the germline ends. This CDR3 comprises 15 residues. The CDR3 is CASSQEDSGANVLTF. CDR3 coding DNA: TGTGCCAGCAGCCAGGAGGACTCTGGGGCCAACGTCCTGACTTTC.

V usage is TRBV9 and J usage is TRBJ2-1, with 7 bases identical to TRBD2. The CDR3 runs 15 residues. V dropped 0 bases and J dropped 6; count of bases not matched to a gene: 6. In germline, CDR1 is SGDLS, CDR2 YYNGEE. DNA of the CDR3: TGTGCCAGCAGCGTAGGGTCTAGCGGCCTCAATGAGCAGTTCTTC. Its protein is CASSVGSSGLNEQFF.

The genes are TRBV6-1 and TRBJ2-1, with 10 nucleotides matching TRBD2. After removal of 8 bases from V and 1 base from J, the junction contained 5 bases not matched to a gene. The CDR3 is made up of 15 amino acids. Looked up from germline, CDR1 is MNHNS and CDR2 is SASEGT. CDR3 in amino acids: CASPSGSGSYNEQFF. The CDR3 DNA reads TGTGCCAGCCCTAGCGGGAGTGGGTCCTACAATGAGCAGTTCTTC.

The genes are TRBV5-6 and TRBJ1-1, with 8 bases aligning to TRBD1. Germline V gives CDR1 SGHDT, CDR2 YYEEEE. The junction had 5 bases not matched to a gene; V was cut back by 0 bases and J by 4 bases. CDR3 length equals 15 residues. DNA of the CDR3: TGTGCCAGCAGCTTGGGCCCAGGGGGCCGCACTGAAGCTTTCTTT. Amino acids: CASSLGPGGRTEAFF.

This clone appeared a few times. In nucleotides, the CDR3 is TGTGCCAGCAGCCCACCTCGGGACAGACCCTACGAGCAGTACTTC. This encodes CASSPPRDRPYEQYF. The chain recombines TRBV5-6 with TRBJ2-7, with 7 bases matching TRBD1. Germline V gene data show CDR1 as SGHDT and CDR2 as YYEEEE. V dropped 4 bases and J dropped 2; count of bases not matched to a gene: 9. There are 15 residues in the CDR3.

This clone was recorded only once. The CDR3 DNA is TGTGCCAGCAGTTTTCAGGGGACGGGCTACACCTTC. The encoded protein is CASSFQGTGYTF. J is TRBJ1-2 and V is TRBV28; possibly TRBD1 for D (6 bases). The germline V and J ends were trimmed by 3 bases and 8 bases, with 10 bases remaining between them. Germline V gives CDR1 MDHEN, CDR2 SYDVKM. This CDR3 has 12 amino acids.

The chain links TRBV19 to TRBJ2-1, with 9 bases fitting TRBD2. Trimming at V came to 4 bases and at J to 3 bases, leaving 4 bases not matched to a gene. Germline V gene lookup returns CDR1 LNHDA and CDR2 SQIVND (reference sequence). CDR3 length equals 15 residues. The CDR3, as DNA: TGTGCCAGTAGTACGGGACTAGCCTTCTACAATGAGCAGTTCTTC. Amino acid sequence: CASSTGLAFYNEQFF.

The chain recombines TRBV27 with TRBJ2-1; 11 positions match TRBD2. Trimming removed 3 bases from V and 3 bases from J; junction bases left unmatched: 1. CDR1 and CDR2 (germline): MNHEY, SMNVEV (reference sequence). The CDR3 covers 15 residues. The CDR3 reads CASSFLAGGYNEQFF. CDR3 sequence (DNA): TGTGCCAGCAGTTTTCTAGCGGGAGGCTACAATGAGCAGTTCTTC.

In the case of this clone: At one boundary the junction diverges from the germline segment, which might be a read error. The genes are TRBV6-4 and TRBJ2-2; 13 bases align to TRBD2. Germline V lookup: CDR1 MRHNA, CDR2 SNTAGT. The CDR3 loop spans 17 amino acids. DNA for the CDR3: TGTGCCAGCAGCAGACTAGCGGGAGGCTGGAACACCGGGGAGCTGCTTTTT. Encoded protein: CASSRLAGGWNTGELLF.

V is TRBV28 and J is TRBJ2-1, with 10 nucleotides matching TRBD1. The length of the CDR3 is 15 residues. The V gene end was trimmed by 6 bases and the J gene end by 7 bases; junction bases not matched to a gene: 9. The germline gives CDR1 MDHEN, CDR2 SYDVKM. The CDR3 region has the DNA TGTGCCAGCAGAACCCCGGGACAGGGGATAAATGAGCAGTTCTTC. As protein: CASRTPGQGINEQFF.